This T cell receptor beta chain came from a study of T cell repertoires in cytomegalovirus infection. General study points: Totalled public TCR beta family frequency picked out people who carried CMV plus the relevant HLA.

TCRdb re-called the reads through MiXCR, storing one row per CDR3 protein. Of about 830,000 distinct CDR3 sequences listed, less than 35% are singletons. About this clonotype: Its specificity is not known.

Germline lookup yields CDR1 LNHDA and CDR2 SQIVND (reference sequence). V was clipped by 8 bases and J by 8 bases, with 12 bases between them. CDR3 length equals 11 residues. The chain has TRBV19 and TRBJ1-1, with a tentative D call TRBD1 (5 bases). The material sequenced was cultured CD8+ T cells from PBMCs, taken from culture after CMV antigen stimulation. This TCR was sampled from a human donor in good health (CMV status not recorded). Some clones in this sample may be carry-over from other donors' samples. The CDR3 coding sequence is TGTGCCAGTGCAAGGGGCTTCGAAGCTTTCTTT. It translates to CASARGFEAFF.